This T cell receptor (beta chain) was sequenced during a study of shared clonotypes between healthy human individuals. Findings and limits, study-wide: Approximately 4.9% of naive CD4 clonotypes were shared across several donors.

Concerning this clone: No antigen is known for it.

Some clones are missing from TCRdb's copy, which holds only in-frame ones; the method was immunoSEQ multiplex PCR. The sample has approximately 1,000,000 clones; around 78% are singletons. The healthy adult donors were HIV-negative and reported no recent acute infections or vaccinations. Among the donors, all were Caucasian adults who lived in Nashville, Tennessee. CD4+ cells underwent separation, giving CD45RA+ naive and CD45RA-negative memory subsets. The clonotype was recovered from a young man in good health. Some clones in this sample may be carry-over from other donors' samples. Sequencing input: memory CD4+ T cells from PBMCs. As for subset: CD45RA-negative fraction.

CDR3 nucleotide sequence: TGCGCCAGCAGCCCAAGGACAGGGGACAATGAGCAGTTCTTC. Its translation: CASSPRTGDNEQFF. V gene TRBV4-3 combines with J gene TRBJ2-1; 9 bases agree with TRBD1. The CDR3 has 14 amino acids. The germline V gene has CDR1 LGHNA and CDR2 YSLEER. Unmatched junction bases numbered 3, after V lost 4 bases and J lost 5 bases.